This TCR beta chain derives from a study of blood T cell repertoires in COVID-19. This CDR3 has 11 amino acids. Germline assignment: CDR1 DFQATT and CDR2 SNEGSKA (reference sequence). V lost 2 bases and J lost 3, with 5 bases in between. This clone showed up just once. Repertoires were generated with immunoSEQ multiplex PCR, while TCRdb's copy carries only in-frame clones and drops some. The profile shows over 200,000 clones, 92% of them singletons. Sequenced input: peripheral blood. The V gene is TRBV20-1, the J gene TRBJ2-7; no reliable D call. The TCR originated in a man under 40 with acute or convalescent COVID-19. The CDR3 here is CSARQDYEQYF. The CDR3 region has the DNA TGCAGTGCTAGACAGGACTACGAGCAGTACTTC.